Each of the 9 T cell receptor beta chains below was sequenced from the same sample in a study of a mutant IDH1 vaccine in newly diagnosed glioma. Stated time point: week 5, during vaccination. What each vaccine dose contained was 300 ug of mutant IDH1 20-mer peptide, accompanied by topical imiquimod. Their target antigens are unknown. The method was immunoSEQ multiplex PCR; TCRdb's version includes in-frame clones alone and lacks a portion of them. The repertoire consists of roughly 54,000 clones, with approximately 82% occurring once and the leading ten covering roughly 3.5%. Sequencing was performed on PBMCs, taken from a glioma patient whose treatment included an IDH1 peptide vaccine. The receptor source for this set is a man aged 30-40 years with glioma.

The chain combines TRBV11-2 with TRBJ2-6; 10 bases are shared with TRBD1. The CDR3 has 16 residues. CDR1 is SGHAT and CDR2 is FQNNGV in the germline V gene. V lost 5 bases and J lost 2; bases outside the gene matches: 3. The CDR3 nucleotides read TGTGCCAGCAGCAGGACAGGGGGGACTGGGGCCAACGTCCTGACTTTC. Protein sequence: CASSRTGGTGANVLTF.

The gene calls are TRBV5-4 and TRBJ1-1; tentatively, D is TRBD1 (6 bases). V lost 1 base, J lost 1 base, and 14 bases lay in between. Germline CDR1 reads SGHNT; CDR2 reads YYREEE (reference sequence). This CDR3 contains 16 residues. Here the CDR3 DNA reads TGTGCCAGCAGCTTGTATGCGGTCAGGGGGAACACTGAAGCTTTCTTT. This gives the protein CASSLYAVRGNTEAFF.

This chain uses TRBV2 with TRBJ2-5, with TRBD2 matching 12 bases. The CDR3 runs 14 residues. V was pared by 5 bases and J by 5 bases, with 3 bases of the junction left unmatched. The germline V gene has CDR1 SNHLY and CDR2 FYNNEI. The CDR3 reads CASSWTSGVETQYF. The CDR3 nucleotides are TGTGCCAGCAGTTGGACTAGCGGGGTTGAGACCCAGTACTTC.

This sequence joins TRBV5-4 and TRBJ1-2; TRBD1 matches at 12 bases. CDR1 and CDR2 (germline): SGHNT, YYREEE (reference sequence). The V segment lost 4 bases and the J segment 8 bases; nucleotides outside the gene matches: 12. This CDR3 has 16 residues. DNA of the CDR3: TGTGCCAGCAGCCCCCCGGGACAGGGGGCGAGGTACGGCTACACCTTC. Translation gives CASSPPGQGARYGYTF.

A single count supports this clone. The chain recombines TRBV27 with TRBJ2-3; D not certain. Germline CDR1 is MNHEY and CDR2 is SMNVEV (reference sequence). The CDR3 covers 14 residues. V was pared by 6 bases and J by 14 bases, with 24 bases between. The CDR3 reads CASSSNAPDPPPYF. The DNA for the CDR3 is TGTGCCAGCAGCTCCAACGCCCCGGATCCCCCCCCGTATTTT.

The rearrangement uses TRBV19 and TRBJ1-2; possible D gene TRBD1, 5 bases. Between the trimmed V and J ends, which lost 6 bases and 8 bases, there was a span of 19 bases. Per the germline V gene, CDR1 is LNHDA and CDR2 is SQIVND (reference sequence). The CDR3 loop spans 14 amino acids. CDR3 coding DNA: TGTGCCAGTAGCCCCATGGACACCACTCGGGGCTACACCTTC. Protein product: CASSPMDTTRGYTF.

This CDR3 reads CATSRGGAVSPLHF. For the CDR3, the DNA is TGTGCCACCAGCAGGGGAGGAGCGGTTTCACCCCTCCACTTT. The chain links TRBV15 to TRBJ1-6; D is uncertain. Trimming took off 3 bases at V and 9 bases at J, with 12 bases between the two ends. Looked up from germline, CDR1 is LNHNV and CDR2 is YYDKDF (reference sequence). This CDR3 comprises 14 residues.

The genes are TRBV7-9 and TRBJ1-2; no clear D gene. CDR1 SEHNR and CDR2 FQNEAQ come from the germline V gene (reference sequence). Trimming removed 1 base at V and 4 bases at J, with 4 bases between. This CDR3 is 12 amino acids long. CDR3 residues: CASSLEPYGYTF. The DNA of the CDR3 is TGTGCCAGCAGCTTAGAACCCTATGGCTACACCTTC.

V gene TRBV19 combines with J gene TRBJ2-3; D call uncertain. The CDR3 consists of 15 residues. Germline CDR1 LNHDA, CDR2 SQIVND (reference sequence). Trimming removed 1 base from V and 6 bases from J, with 14 bases in between. CDR3 sequence (DNA): TGTGCCAGTAGTATAGCTTTGCCCCTCGGGGATACGCAGTATTTT. This translates into CASSIALPLGDTQYF.